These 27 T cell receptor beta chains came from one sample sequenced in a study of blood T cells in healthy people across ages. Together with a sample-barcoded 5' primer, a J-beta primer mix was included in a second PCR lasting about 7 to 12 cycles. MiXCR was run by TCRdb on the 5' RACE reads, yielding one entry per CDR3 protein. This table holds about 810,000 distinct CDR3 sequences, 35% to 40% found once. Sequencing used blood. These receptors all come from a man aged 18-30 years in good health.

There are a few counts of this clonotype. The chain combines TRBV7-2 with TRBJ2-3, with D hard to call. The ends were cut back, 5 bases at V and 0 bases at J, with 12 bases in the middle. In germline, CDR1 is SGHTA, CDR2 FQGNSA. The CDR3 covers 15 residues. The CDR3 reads CASSHDLASTDTQYF. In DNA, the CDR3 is TGTGCCAGCAGCCACGACTTAGCTAGCACAGATACGCAGTATTTT. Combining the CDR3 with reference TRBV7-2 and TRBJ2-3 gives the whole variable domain GAGVSQSPSNKVTEKGKDVELRCDPISGHTALYWYRQSLGQGLEFLIYFQGNSAPDKSGLPSDRFSAERTGGSVSTLTIQRTQQEDSAVYLCASSHDLASTDTQYFGPGTRLTVL.

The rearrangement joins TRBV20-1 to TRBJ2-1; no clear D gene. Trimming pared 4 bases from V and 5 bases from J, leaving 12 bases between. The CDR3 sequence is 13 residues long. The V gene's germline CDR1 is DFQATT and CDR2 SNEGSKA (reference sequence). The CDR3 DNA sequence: TGCAGTGCTAACCTCGGCTTCAACAATGAGCAGTTCTTC. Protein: CSANLGFNNEQFF.

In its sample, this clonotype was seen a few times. The CDR3, as DNA: TGTGCCAGCAGCTCACAATTGAGCTCCTACAATGAGCAGTACTTC. Its protein product is CASSSQLSSYNEQYF. The chain couples TRBV7-2 to TRBJ2-1; no definite D call. The end of the DNA is better explained by TRBJ2-7, so the J call may be wrong. Looked up from germline, CDR1 is SGHTA and CDR2 is FQGNSA. The CDR3 is 15 residues long.

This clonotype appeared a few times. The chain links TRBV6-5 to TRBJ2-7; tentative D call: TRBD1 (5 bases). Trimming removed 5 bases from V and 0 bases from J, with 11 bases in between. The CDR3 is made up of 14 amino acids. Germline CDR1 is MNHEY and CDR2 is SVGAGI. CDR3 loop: CASSQGPLSYEQYF. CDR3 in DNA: TGTGCCAGCAGTCAGGGTCCCCTCTCCTACGAGCAGTACTTC.

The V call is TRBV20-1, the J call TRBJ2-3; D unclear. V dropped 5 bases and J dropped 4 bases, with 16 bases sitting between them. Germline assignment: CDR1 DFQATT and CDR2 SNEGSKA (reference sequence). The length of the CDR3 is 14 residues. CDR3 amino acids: CSAWDPTGSDTQYF. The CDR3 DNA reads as TGCAGTGCTTGGGATCCTACCGGCTCAGATACGCAGTATTTT.

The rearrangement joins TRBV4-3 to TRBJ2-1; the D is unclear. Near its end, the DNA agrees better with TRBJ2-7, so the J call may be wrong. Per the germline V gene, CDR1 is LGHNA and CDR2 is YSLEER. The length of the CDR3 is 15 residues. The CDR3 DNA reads TGCGCCAGCAGCCAAGATCGCAATTCCTACAATGAGCAGTACTTC. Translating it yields CASSQDRNSYNEQYF.

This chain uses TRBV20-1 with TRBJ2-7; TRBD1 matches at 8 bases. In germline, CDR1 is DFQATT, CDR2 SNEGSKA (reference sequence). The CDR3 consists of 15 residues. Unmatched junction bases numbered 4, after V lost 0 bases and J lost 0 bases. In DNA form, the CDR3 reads TGCAGTGCTAGAGATATGGGGACAGGCTCCTACGAGCAGTACTTC. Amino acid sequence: CSARDMGTGSYEQYF.

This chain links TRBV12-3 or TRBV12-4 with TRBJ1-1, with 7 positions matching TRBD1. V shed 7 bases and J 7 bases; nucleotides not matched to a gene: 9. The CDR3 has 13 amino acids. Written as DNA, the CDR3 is TGTGCCAGCACCGTACCCGACAGGGATGAAGCTTTCTTT. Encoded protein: CASTVPDRDEAFF.

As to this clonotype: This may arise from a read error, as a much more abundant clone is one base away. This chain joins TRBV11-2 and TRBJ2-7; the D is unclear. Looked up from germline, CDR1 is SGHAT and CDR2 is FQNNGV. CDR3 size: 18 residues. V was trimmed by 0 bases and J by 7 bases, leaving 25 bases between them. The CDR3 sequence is CASSLESGAGPPYNEQYF. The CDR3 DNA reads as TGTGCCAGCAGCTTAGAGTCGGGCGCAGGCCCGCCTTACAATGAGCAGTACTTC.

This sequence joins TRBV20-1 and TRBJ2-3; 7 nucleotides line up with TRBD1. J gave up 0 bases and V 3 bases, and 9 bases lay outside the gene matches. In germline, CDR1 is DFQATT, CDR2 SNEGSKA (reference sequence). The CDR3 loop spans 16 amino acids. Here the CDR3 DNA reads TGCAGTGCTAGCCTGTCCGTGACAGGGAGCACAGATACGCAGTATTTT. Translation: CSASLSVTGSTDTQYF.

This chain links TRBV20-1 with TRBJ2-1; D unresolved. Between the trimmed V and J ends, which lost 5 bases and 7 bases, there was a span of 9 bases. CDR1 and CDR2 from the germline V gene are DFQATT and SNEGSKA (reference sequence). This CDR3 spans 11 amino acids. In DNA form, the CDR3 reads TGCAGTGCTCCTCCTAAGAATGAGCAGTTCTTC. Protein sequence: CSAPPKNEQFF.

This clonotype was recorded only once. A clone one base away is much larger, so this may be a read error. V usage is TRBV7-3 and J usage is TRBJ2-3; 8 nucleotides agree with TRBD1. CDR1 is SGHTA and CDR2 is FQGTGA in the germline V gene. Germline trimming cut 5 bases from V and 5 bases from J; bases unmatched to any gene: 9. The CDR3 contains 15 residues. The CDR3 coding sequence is TGTGCCAGCAGCCCAGGACAGGGTACGGTAGATACGCAGTATTTT. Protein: CASSPGQGTVDTQYF.

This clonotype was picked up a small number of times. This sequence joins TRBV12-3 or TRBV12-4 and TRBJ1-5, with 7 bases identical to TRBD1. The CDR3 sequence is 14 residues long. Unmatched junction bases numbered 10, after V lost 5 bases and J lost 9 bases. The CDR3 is CASSQGTDYGPQHF. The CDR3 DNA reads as TGTGCCAGCAGTCAAGGGACAGACTACGGGCCCCAGCATTTT.

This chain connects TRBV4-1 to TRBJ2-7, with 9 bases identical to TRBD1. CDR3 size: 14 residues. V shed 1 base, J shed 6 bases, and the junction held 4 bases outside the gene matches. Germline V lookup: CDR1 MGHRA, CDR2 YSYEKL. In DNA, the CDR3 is TGCGCCAGCAGCCAAGGGACAGGGGATTGCGAGCAGTACTTC. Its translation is CASSQGTGDCEQYF.

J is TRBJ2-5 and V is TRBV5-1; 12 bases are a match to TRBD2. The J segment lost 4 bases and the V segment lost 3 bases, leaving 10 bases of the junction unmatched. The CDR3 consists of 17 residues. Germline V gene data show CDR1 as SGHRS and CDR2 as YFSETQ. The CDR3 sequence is CASSSGLAGFPTETQYF. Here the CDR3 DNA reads TGCGCCAGCAGCTCCGGACTAGCGGGGTTCCCCACAGAGACCCAGTACTTC.

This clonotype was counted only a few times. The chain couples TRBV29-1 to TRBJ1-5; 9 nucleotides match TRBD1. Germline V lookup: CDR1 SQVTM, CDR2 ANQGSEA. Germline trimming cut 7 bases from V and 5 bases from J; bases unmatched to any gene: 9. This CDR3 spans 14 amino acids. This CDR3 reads CSATSGTGHQPQHF. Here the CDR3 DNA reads TGCAGCGCCACTTCGGGGACAGGGCATCAGCCCCAGCATTTT.

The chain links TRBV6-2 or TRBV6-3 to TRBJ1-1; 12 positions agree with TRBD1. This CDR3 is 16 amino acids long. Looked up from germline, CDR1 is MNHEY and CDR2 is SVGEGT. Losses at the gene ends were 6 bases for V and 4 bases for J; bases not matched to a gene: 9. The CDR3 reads CASRQGQGAGGTEAFF. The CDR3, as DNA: TGTGCCAGCAGACAGGGACAGGGGGCAGGAGGCACTGAAGCTTTCTTT.

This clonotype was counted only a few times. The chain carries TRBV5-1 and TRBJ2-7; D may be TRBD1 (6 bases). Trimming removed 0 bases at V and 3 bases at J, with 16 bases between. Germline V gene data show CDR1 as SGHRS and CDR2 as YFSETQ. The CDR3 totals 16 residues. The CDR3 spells CASSLEERTGIYEQYF. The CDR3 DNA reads TGCGCCAGCAGCTTGGAGGAACGAACAGGGATCTACGAGCAGTACTTC. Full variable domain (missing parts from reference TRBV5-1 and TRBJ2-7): KAGVTQTPRYLIKTRGQQVTLSCSPISGHRSVSWYQQTPGQGLQFLFEYFSETQRNKGNFPGRFSGRQFSNSRSEMNVSTLELGDSALYLCASSLEERTGIYEQYFGPGTRLTVT.

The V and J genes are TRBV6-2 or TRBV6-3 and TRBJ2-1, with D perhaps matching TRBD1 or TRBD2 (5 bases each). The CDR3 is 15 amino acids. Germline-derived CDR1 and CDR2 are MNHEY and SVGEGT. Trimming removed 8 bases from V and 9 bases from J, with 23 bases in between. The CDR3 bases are TGTGCCAGCTGCACACACAAGGGACGGCCCCGTGAGCAGTTCTTC. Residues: CASCTHKGRPREQFF.

As DNA, the CDR3 is TGTGCCAGCAGCGTAGAGGCGGGGGGGCCGGCGGATACGCAGTATTTT. Protein: CASSVEAGGPADTQYF. The chain couples TRBV9 to TRBJ2-3; 9 nucleotides line up with TRBD2. The CDR3 sequence is 16 residues long. V shed 0 bases and J 6 bases; nucleotides not matched to a gene: 8. CDR1 SGDLS and CDR2 YYNGEE come from the germline V gene.

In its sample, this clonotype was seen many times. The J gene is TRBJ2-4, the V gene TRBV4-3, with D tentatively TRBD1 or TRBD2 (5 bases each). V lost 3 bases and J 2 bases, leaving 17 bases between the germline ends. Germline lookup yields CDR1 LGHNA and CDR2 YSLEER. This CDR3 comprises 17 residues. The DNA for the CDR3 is TGCGCCAGCAGCCAGTACCCCGGGACGGTTACCAAAAACATTCAGTACTTC. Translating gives CASSQYPGTVTKNIQYF.

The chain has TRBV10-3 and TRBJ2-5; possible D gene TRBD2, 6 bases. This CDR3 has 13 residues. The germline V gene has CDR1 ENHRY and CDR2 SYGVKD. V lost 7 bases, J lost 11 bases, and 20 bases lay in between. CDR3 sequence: CAIKGGTNNEQYF. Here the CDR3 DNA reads TGTGCCATCAAGGGCGGGACGAACAATGAGCAGTACTTC.

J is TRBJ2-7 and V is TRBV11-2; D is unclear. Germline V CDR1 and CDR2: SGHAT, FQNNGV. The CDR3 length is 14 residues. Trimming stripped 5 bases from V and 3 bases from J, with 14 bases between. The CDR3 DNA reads TGTGCCAGCAGCCCCACCGGTAGAGACTACGAGCAGTACTTC. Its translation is CASSPTGRDYEQYF.

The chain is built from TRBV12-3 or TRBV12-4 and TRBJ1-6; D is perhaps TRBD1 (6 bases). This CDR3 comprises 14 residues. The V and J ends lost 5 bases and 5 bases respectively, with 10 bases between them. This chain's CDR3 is CASSLTGHNSPLHF. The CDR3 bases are TGTGCCAGCAGTCTGACAGGACATAATTCACCCCTCCACTTT.

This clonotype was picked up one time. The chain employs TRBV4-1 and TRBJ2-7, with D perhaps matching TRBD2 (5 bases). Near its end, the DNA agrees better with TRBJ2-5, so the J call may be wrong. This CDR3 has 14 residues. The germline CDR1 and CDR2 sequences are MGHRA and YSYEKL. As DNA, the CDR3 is TGCGCCAGCAGCCAAGATAGCGTGGGGGAGACCCAGTACTTC. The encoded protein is CASSQDSVGETQYF.

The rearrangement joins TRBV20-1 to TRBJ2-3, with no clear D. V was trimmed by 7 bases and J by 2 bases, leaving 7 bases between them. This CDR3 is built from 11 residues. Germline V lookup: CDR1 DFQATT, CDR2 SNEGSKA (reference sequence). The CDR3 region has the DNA TGCAGTGTTAGCCTCACAGATACGCAGTATTTT. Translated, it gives CSVSLTDTQYF.

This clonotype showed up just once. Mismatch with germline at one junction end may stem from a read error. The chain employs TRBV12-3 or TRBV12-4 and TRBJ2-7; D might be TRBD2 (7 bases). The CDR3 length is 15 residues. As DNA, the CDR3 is TGTACCAGCAGTTTAGATCCGGGGGCGGGAGAGACCCGGTACTTC. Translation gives CTSSLDPGAGETRYF.